This is a list of T cell receptor beta chains from one sample in a study of stereotactic body radiotherapy in pancreatic ductal adenocarcinoma. TCRdb reanalysed the bulk RNA-seq reads using MiXCR and keeps one entry per CDR3 protein. The specimen's table records 8 to 10 distinct CDR3 sequences. This specimen was tumor tissue, taken after stereotactic body radiotherapy or without it (not recorded which). These TCRs come from a human donor with pancreatic ductal adenocarcinoma. Both conserved end residues are part of each CDR3. A D gene is named only where the DNA matches it firmly.

length | V | D | CDR3
17 | TRBV6-1 | TRBD1 | CASSPWTGGFSNSPLHF